This is a list of T cell receptor beta chains from one sample in a study of T-cell memory formation after mild COVID-19. TCRdb recomputed calls from the 5' RACE reads with MiXCR, one row per CDR3 protein. This sample carries fewer than 15,000 distinct CDR3 sequences, roughly 14% of them seen once, and the ten largest clones take roughly 55%. Input material: PBMCs or a T cell subset sorted from them (not recorded which). The receptors here all came from a man aged 18 to 30 who had mild COVID-19 (a few samples of this study predate the infection). Cell type and time point are not known. Each CDR3 is given with its conserved first and last residue. D genes are given only for firm matches. Expanded clones are given a class, and other clones once, few, many or no size at all.

>TRBJ1-6|TRBD1|many|TRBV14
CASSQLTGASSPLHF
TGTGCCAGCAGCCAATTGACAGGGGCGAGTTCACCCCTCCACTTT
>TRBJ2-5|-|-|TRBV5-1
CASSYRRGLYQETQYF
TGCGCCAGCAGCTATCGCAGGGGACTTTACCAAGAGACCCAGTACTTC
>TRBJ2-2|-|many|TRBV4-3
CASSQRGLYTGELFF
TGCGCCAGCAGCCAGAGAGGGTTGTACACCGGGGAGCTGTTTTTT
>TRBJ1-2|-|many|TRBV12-3/TRBV12-4
CATETGHGYTF
TGTGCCACCGAAACAGGTCACGGCTACACCTTC
>TRBJ1-2|-|few|TRBV6-5
CASIKSGPKGYTF
TGTGCCAGCATCAAGTCGGGACCCAAAGGCTACACCTTC
>TRBJ2-7|-|once|TRBV4-2
CASSQDLRGYEQYF
TGTGCCAGCAGCCAAGATCTGAGGGGGTACGAGCAGTACTTC
>TRBJ2-3|-|few|TRBV12-5
CASGLNTDTQYF
TGTGCTAGTGGTTTGAACACAGATACGCAGTATTTT
>TRBJ2-5|-|-|TRBV12-3/TRBV12-4
CASRRRGQTQYF
TGTGCCAGCAGGCGTCGGGGCCAGACCCAGTACTTC
>TRBJ2-4|-|many|TRBV28
CASTGGRHIQYF
TGTGCCAGCACTGGGGGGCGTCACATTCAGTACTTC
>TRBJ1-6|-|few|TRBV27
CASSFTRSSYNSPLHF
TGTGCCAGCAGTTTTACCCGTAGCTCCTATAATTCACCCCTCCACTTT
>TRBJ2-5|-|few|TRBV9
CASSVAPQGQETQYF
TGTGCCAGCAGCGTAGCCCCCCAGGGCCAAGAGACCCAGTACTTC
>TRBJ2-1|TRBD2|many|TRBV12-3/TRBV12-4
CASSFGLAGSNEQFF
TGTGCCAGCAGTTTCGGACTAGCGGGATCCAATGAGCAGTTCTTC
>TRBJ1-5|TRBD1|few|TRBV4-1
CASSARDRGHQPQHF
TGCGCCAGCAGCGCCCGAGACAGGGGGCATCAGCCCCAGCATTTT
>TRBJ2-1|TRBD2|-|TRBV7-6
CASSKRASGGEYNEQFF
TGTGCCAGCAGCAAGCGGGCTAGCGGGGGCGAATACAATGAGCAGTTCTTC
>TRBJ1-4|-|many|TRBV10-3
CAIKDTNEKLFF
TGTGCCATCAAAGATACTAATGAAAAACTGTTTTTT
>TRBJ1-1|-|few|TRBV6-2/TRBV6-3
CASSPWWRGTEAFF
TGTGCCAGCAGTCCCTGGTGGAGGGGGACTGAAGCTTTCTTT
>TRBJ1-1|-|many|TRBV6-5
CASSYFEQGLNTEAFF
TGTGCCAGCAGTTACTTCGAACAGGGCCTGAACACTGAAGCTTTCTTT
>TRBJ2-5|TRBD2|many|TRBV7-3
CASSPGLAVETQYF
TGTGCCAGCAGCCCGGGACTAGCCGTTGAGACCCAGTACTTC
>TRBJ2-5|TRBD2|many|TRBV12-3/TRBV12-4
CASSLLGAGGPLQETQYF
TGTGCCAGCAGTTTATTGGGAGCGGGGGGGCCCCTTCAAGAGACCCAGTACTTC
>TRBJ1-2|-|many|TRBV7-2
CASSLPLLRRDNYGYTF
TGTGCCAGCAGCTTACCACTTTTGAGACGGGACAACTATGGCTACACCTTC
>TRBJ2-5|-|-|TRBV7-6
CASSLAGGSGETQYF
TGTGCCAGCAGCTTAGCAGGGGGTTCCGGAGAGACCCAGTACTTC
>TRBJ2-7|-|-|TRBV4-1
CASSQGGTVEQYF
TGCGCCAGCAGCCAAGGGGGAACAGTCGAGCAGTACTTC
>TRBJ1-1|-|-|TRBV6-2/TRBV6-3
CASSYGLKDTEAFF
TGTGCCAGCAGTTACGGGTTGAAGGACACTGAAGCTTTCTTT
>TRBJ1-4|TRBD1|many|TRBV29-1
CSVNPGGENEKLFF
TGCAGCGTTAACCCAGGGGGCGAGAATGAAAAACTGTTTTTT
>TRBJ2-7|TRBD1|many|TRBV5-1
CASSLGQGDYEQYF
TGCGCCAGCAGCTTGGGACAGGGGGATTACGAGCAGTACTTC
>TRBJ2-4|-|-|TRBV9
CASSVGSGLNIQYF
TGTGCCAGCAGCGTAGGCTCAGGGCTCAACATTCAGTACTTC
>TRBJ2-5|-|many|TRBV14
CASSQDRVVQETQYF
TGTGCCAGCAGCCAAGATCGGGTAGTCCAAGAGACCCAGTACTTC
>TRBJ2-7|-|many|TRBV7-2
CASSLSRSETYEQYF
TGTGCCAGCAGCTTAAGCCGCTCCGAGACCTACGAGCAGTACTTC
>TRBJ2-7|-|-|TRBV28
CASSPRGVVTYEQYF
TGTGCCAGCAGCCCCCGAGGGGTCGTCACCTACGAGCAGTACTTC
>TRBJ1-2|-|many|TRBV4-1
CASSQDNGLWGYTF
TGCGCCAGCAGCCAAGACAACGGTCTCTGGGGCTACACCTTC
>TRBJ1-3|-|many|TRBV5-1
CASSLSATLGNTIYF
TGCGCCAGCAGCTTGTCAGCGACACTTGGAAACACCATATATTTT
>TRBJ1-1|-|many|TRBV12-3/TRBV12-4
CASRDRGYATEAFF
TGTGCCAGCAGGGACCGAGGGTATGCCACTGAAGCTTTCTTT
>TRBJ1-1|-|few|TRBV7-2
CASSFWDSRGENTEAFF
TGTGCCAGCAGCTTCTGGGATTCCCGGGGGGAGAACACTGAAGCTTTCTTT
>TRBJ1-2|-|many|TRBV4-1
CASSRLPRGDSYGYTF
TGCGCCAGCAGCCGCCTCCCCCGGGGCGACAGCTATGGCTACACCTTC
>TRBJ1-5|-|medium-sized|TRBV7-6
CASSLAGLGNQPQHF
TGTGCCAGCAGCTTAGCGGGGCTCGGCAATCAGCCCCAGCATTTT
>TRBJ2-7|TRBD2|-|TRBV25-1
CASRGDSGREAYEQYF
TGTGCCAGCAGGGGAGATAGCGGGAGGGAGGCCTACGAGCAGTACTTC
>TRBJ1-2|-|many|TRBV7-9
CASSLRSLDGYTF
TGTGCCAGCAGCTTACGATCCTTGGATGGCTACACCTTC
>TRBJ2-5|TRBD2|-|TRBV11-2
CASSLDFARIAGAKYQETQYF
TGTGCCAGCAGCTTAGACTTTGCACGGATAGCGGGGGCCAAGTACCAAGAGACCCAGTACTTC
>TRBJ1-2|-|many|TRBV10-3
CAISSNEGGGYTF
TGTGCCATCAGTTCTAATGAAGGTGGTGGCTACACCTTC
>TRBJ1-1|TRBD1|many|TRBV3-1
CASSLHQGVVYTEAFF
TGTGCCAGCAGCCTCCATCAGGGGGTGGTATACACTGAAGCTTTCTTT
>TRBJ1-1|-|many|TRBV20-1
CSAVRATEAFF
TGCAGTGCGGTTAGGGCCACTGAAGCTTTCTTT
>TRBJ2-2|-|-|TRBV3-2
CASSQTGPVVAGGTLTNTGELFF
-
>TRBJ1-1|-|many|TRBV7-2
CASSLSGLLNTEAFF
TGTGCCAGCAGCTTATCCGGGCTCTTGAACACTGAAGCTTTCTTT
>TRBJ1-6|TRBD1|few|TRBV9
CASSVGQPSPLHF
TGTGCCAGCAGCGTGGGACAGCCTTCACCCCTCCACTTT
>TRBJ2-3|TRBD1|-|TRBV7-2
CASSSGGQGADTQYF
TGTGCCAGCAGTTCAGGGGGACAGGGGGCGGATACGCAGTATTTT
>TRBJ1-1|-|-|TRBV10-2
CASRYTRDGAEAFF
TGCGCCAGCCGTTATACCCGGGACGGCGCTGAAGCTTTCTTT